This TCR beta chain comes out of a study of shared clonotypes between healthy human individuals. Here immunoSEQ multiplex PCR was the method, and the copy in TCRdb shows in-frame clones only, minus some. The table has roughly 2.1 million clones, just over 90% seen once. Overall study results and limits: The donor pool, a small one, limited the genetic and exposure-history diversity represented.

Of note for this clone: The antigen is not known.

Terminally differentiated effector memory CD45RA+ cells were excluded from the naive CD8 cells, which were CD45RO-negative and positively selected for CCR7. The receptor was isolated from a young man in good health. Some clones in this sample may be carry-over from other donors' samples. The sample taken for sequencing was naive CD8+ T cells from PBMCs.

CDR3 sequence: CASRRAGRPSSYNEQFF. In DNA form, the CDR3 reads TGTGCCAGCAGGAGGGCGGGGCGCCCGAGCTCCTACAATGAGCAGTTCTTC. V usage is TRBV7-9 and J usage is TRBJ2-1; possibly TRBD2 for D (6 bases). This CDR3 comprises 17 residues. V was pared by 6 bases and J by 0 bases, with 18 bases between. The germline gives CDR1 SEHNR, CDR2 FQNEAQ (reference sequence).